This TCR beta chain is drawn from a study of beta chain features in type 1 diabetes. Study-wide context: All of the samples together had some 99 million sorted cells examined. Findings of the study overall: PCR, the amplification step, might favor shorter templates, equally in patients and controls. Type 1 diabetes patients showed a moderate but significant shortening of TCRB CDR3s in all four CD4+ subsets.

The isolated RNA, all of it, was reverse transcribed, so expressed TCRB transcripts were what got sequenced. Method: immunoSEQ multiplex PCR; TCRdb's copy keeps in-frame clones and lacks some. Counted here are roughly 250,000 clones, around 21% occurring once; the ten biggest clones make up around 0.028%. Central memory, naive, regulatory and stem cell-like memory CD4+ cells were sorted by CD45RO/CCR7/CD25/CD127/CD95/CD27. For this clone: Its specificity is unknown.

Sequencing input: naive CD4+ T cells from blood. This clonotype was sampled from a middle-aged woman with type 1 diabetes.

The DNA of the CDR3 is TGTGCCAGCAGTTACTCTGCAGGGATTACCTACGAGCAGTACTTC. It translates to CASSYSAGITYEQYF. The chain recombines TRBV6-6 with TRBJ2-7; TRBD1 is a possible D gene (5 bases). This CDR3 comprises 15 residues. Germline V CDR1 and CDR2: MNHNY, SVGAGI (reference sequence). V was clipped by 0 bases and J by 2 bases, with 11 bases between them.